Each of the 13 T cell receptor beta chains below was sequenced from the same sample in a study of blood T cell repertoires in COVID-19. TCRdb's copy holds only in-frame clones and misses some; the assay was immunoSEQ multiplex PCR. The repertoire holds about 180,000 clones, with about 87% as singletons. Sequencing was done on a sample of peripheral blood. The receptor source for this set is a woman aged 30 to 39 with acute or convalescent COVID-19.

The V and J genes are TRBV18 and TRBJ2-1, with D possibly matching TRBD1 (6 bases). Germline V lookup: CDR1 KGHSH, CDR2 LQKENI. This CDR3 has 14 residues. V was trimmed by 0 bases and J by 7 bases, leaving 10 bases between them. Written as DNA, the CDR3 is TGTGCCAGCTCACCACCGTACAGGGAAAATGAGCAGTTCTTC. It translates to CASSPPYRENEQFF.

The chain couples TRBV3-1 (or the pseudogene TRBV3-2) to TRBJ1-2, with D tentatively TRBD1 (6 bases). Trimming shortened V by 3 bases and J by 3 bases, and 11 bases separated the two germline ends. Germline V gene lookup returns CDR1 LGHDT and CDR2 YNNKEL (reference sequence). The CDR3 contains 14 residues. CDR3 in amino acids: CASSQRGQDYGYTF. The CDR3 DNA reads TGTGCCAGCAGCCAGCGGGGGCAGGACTATGGCTACACCTTC.

This clone was found a few times. The chain uses TRBV5-1 and TRBJ2-5, with D possibly being TRBD2 (6 bases). This CDR3 region has 14 residues. V was pared by 6 bases and J by 2 bases, with 14 bases between. Germline-derived CDR1 and CDR2 are SGHRS and YFSETQ. In DNA form, the CDR3 reads TGCGCCAGCACTCCCTCGGGGGATCAAGAGACCCAGTACTTC. As protein: CASTPSGDQETQYF. Variable domain in full (rest from reference TRBV5-1 and TRBJ2-5): KAGVTQTPRYLIKTRGQQVTLSCSPISGHRSVSWYQQTPGQGLQFLFEYFSETQRNKGNFPGRFSGRQFSNSRSEMNVSTLELGDSALYLCASTPSGDQETQYFGPGTRLLVL.

CDR3 in amino acids: CSAGGRSYEQYF. The CDR3 nucleotides are TGCAGCGCCGGGGGACGGAGCTACGAGCAGTACTTC. The rearrangement links TRBV29-1 to TRBJ2-7, with a weak D call TRBD2 (6 bases). Germline V lookup: CDR1 SQVTM, CDR2 ANQGSEA. The CDR3 has 12 amino acids. Trimming shortened V by 7 bases and J by 3 bases, and 13 bases separated the two germline ends.

This clone was seen more than once but under ten times. The V call is TRBV7-2, the J call TRBJ2-1; TRBD2 matches 10 bases. With V trimmed by 6 bases and J by 9 bases, 11 bases remained unmatched. This CDR3 is built from 15 residues. Per the germline V gene, CDR1 is SGHTA and CDR2 is FQGNSA. Written as DNA, the CDR3 is TGTGCCAGCAGGCAGGGTAGCGGGAGGTTCGCTGAGCAGTTCTTC. It specifies CASRQGSGRFAEQFF.

This clone was seen a handful of times. The rearrangement links TRBV9 to TRBJ1-3; D not resolved. Germline V gene sequence: CDR1 SGDLS, CDR2 YYNGEE. The germline V and J ends were trimmed by 0 bases and 0 bases, with 10 bases remaining between them. CDR3 length equals 16 residues. In DNA, the CDR3 is TGTGCCAGCAGCGTAGCTACAGTGGGCTCTGGAAACACCATATATTTT. Its translation is CASSVATVGSGNTIYF.

This clone was detected only a few times. This sample also contains other DNA sequences that code for the same CDR3. The chain is built from TRBV3-1 (or the pseudogene TRBV3-2) and TRBJ1-1; a weak D match, TRBD1 (5 bases). V dropped 4 bases and J dropped 1 base, with 7 bases sitting between them. CDR1 is LGHDT and CDR2 is YNNKEL in the germline V gene (reference sequence). The CDR3 has 13 amino acids. Here the CDR3 reads CASSRTGNTEAFF. CDR3 nucleotide sequence: TGTGCCAGCAGCCGAACAGGGAACACTGAAGCTTTCTTT.

This rearrangement joins TRBV28 to TRBJ1-3; no firm D call. V was shortened by 6 bases and J by 8 bases, with 8 bases between the two germline ends. Germline values: CDR1 MDHEN, CDR2 SYDVKM. The length of the CDR3 is 11 residues. The DNA of the CDR3 is TGTGCCAGCAGCGAACGGGACACCATATATTTT. This translates into CASSERDTIYF.

V and J are TRBV5-1 and TRBJ2-5, with 7 bases fitting TRBD2. J was trimmed by 2 bases and V by 4 bases; bases with no gene match: 8. Germline V gene data show CDR1 as SGHRS and CDR2 as YFSETQ. The CDR3 runs 15 residues. CDR3 DNA sequence: TGCGCCAGCAGCCTAGACCCCGGGGGGCAAGAGACCCAGTACTTC. Translated, it gives CASSLDPGGQETQYF.

The chain joins TRBV15 to TRBJ2-5, with 9 nucleotides matching TRBD2. The CDR3 sequence is 14 residues long. Germline CDR1 reads LNHNV; CDR2 reads YYDKDF (reference sequence). V trimming: 6 bases; J trimming: 5 bases; junction bases outside the gene matches: 7. The CDR3 nucleotides are TGTGCCACCAGACCGGGACTAGCCGGGGAGACCCAGTACTTC. It translates to CATRPGLAGETQYF.

The sample holds one count of this clone. The V call is TRBV28, the J call TRBJ1-5; D remains ambiguous. From germline, CDR1 is MDHEN and CDR2 SYDVKM. The ends were cut back, 5 bases at V and 6 bases at J, with 8 bases in the middle. The CDR3 is made up of 12 amino acids. This CDR3 reads CASSEGGQPQHF. The CDR3 nucleotides are TGTGCCAGCAGTGAGGGTGGTCAGCCCCAGCATTTT. The full variable domain, with the rest looked up from reference TRBV28 and TRBJ1-5, is DVKVTQSSRYLVKRTGEKVFLECVQDMDHENMFWYRQDPGLGLRLIYFSYDVKMKEKGDIPEGYSVSREKKERFSLILESASTNQTSMYLCASSEGGQPQHFGDGTRLSIL.

This clone was counted between two and nine times. The rearrangement links TRBV9 to TRBJ2-7; no clear D. The CDR3 covers 14 residues. V lost 0 bases and J lost 2, with 9 bases in between. Germline CDR1 is SGDLS and CDR2 is YYNGEE. Here the CDR3 reads CASSVAAATYEQYF. Written as DNA, the CDR3 is TGTGCCAGCAGCGTAGCGGCGGCGACCTACGAGCAGTACTTC.

This sequence joins TRBV5-6 and TRBJ1-1, with TRBD1 matching 7 bases. V gave up 4 bases and J gave up 7 bases; unmatched junction bases: 7. The CDR3 runs to 13 residues. Germline CDR1 and CDR2: SGHDT and YYEEEE. CDR3 coding DNA: TGTGCCAGCAGCCAACCGCAGGGGGTTGAAGCTTTCTTT. This sequence encodes CASSQPQGVEAFF. The full variable domain, rest sourced from reference TRBV5-6 and TRBJ1-1, is DAGVTQSPTHLIKTRGQQVTLRCSPKSGHDTVSWYQQALGQGPQFIFQYYEEEERQRGNFPDRFSGHQFPNYSSELNVNALLLGDSALYLCASSQPQGVEAFFGQGTRLTVV.